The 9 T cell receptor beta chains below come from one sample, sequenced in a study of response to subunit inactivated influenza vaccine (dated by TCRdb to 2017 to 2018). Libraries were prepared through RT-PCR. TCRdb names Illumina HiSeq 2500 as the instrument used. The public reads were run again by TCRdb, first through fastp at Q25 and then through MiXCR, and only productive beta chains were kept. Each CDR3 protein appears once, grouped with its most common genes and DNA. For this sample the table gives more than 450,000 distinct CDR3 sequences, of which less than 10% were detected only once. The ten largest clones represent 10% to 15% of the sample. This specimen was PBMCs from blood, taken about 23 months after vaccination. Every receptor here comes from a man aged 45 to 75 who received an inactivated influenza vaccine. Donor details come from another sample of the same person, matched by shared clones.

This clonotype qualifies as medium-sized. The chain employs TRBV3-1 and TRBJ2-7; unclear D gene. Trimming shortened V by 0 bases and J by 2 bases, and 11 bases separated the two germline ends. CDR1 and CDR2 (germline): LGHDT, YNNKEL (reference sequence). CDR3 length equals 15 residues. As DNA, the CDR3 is TGTGCCAGCAGCCAAGAGGCGTCTTTTACCTACGAGCAGTACTTC. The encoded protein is CASSQEASFTYEQYF.

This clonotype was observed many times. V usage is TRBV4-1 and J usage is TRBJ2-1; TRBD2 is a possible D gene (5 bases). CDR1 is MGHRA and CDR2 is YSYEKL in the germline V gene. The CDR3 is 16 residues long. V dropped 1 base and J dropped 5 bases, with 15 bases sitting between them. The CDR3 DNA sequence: TGCGCCAGCAGCCAAGTTGGAGGTGTTGGGGACAATGAGCAGTTCTTC. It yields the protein CASSQVGGVGDNEQFF.

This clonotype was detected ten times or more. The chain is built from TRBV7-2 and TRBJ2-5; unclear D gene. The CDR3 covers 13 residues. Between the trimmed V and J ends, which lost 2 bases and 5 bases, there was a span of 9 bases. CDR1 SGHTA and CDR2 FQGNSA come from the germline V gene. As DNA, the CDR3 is TGTGCCAGCAGCTTAAATCAACGGGAGACCCAGTACTTC. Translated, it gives CASSLNQRETQYF.

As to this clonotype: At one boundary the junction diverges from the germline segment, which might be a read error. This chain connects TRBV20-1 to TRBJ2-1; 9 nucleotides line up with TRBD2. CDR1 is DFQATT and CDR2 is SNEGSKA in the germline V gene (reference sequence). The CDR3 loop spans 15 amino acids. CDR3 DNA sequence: TGCTGTGCCATAGGGGCTAGCGGGAAGTACAATGAGCAGTTCTTC. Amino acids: CCAIGASGKYNEQFF.

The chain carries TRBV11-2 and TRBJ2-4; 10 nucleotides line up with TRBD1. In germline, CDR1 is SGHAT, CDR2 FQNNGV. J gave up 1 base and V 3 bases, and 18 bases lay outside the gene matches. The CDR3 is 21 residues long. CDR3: CASSFLAGTGVLLGAKNIQYF. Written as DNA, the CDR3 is TGTGCCAGCAGCTTTCTTGCCGGGACAGGGGTCCTTCTTGGTGCCAAAAACATTCAGTACTTC.

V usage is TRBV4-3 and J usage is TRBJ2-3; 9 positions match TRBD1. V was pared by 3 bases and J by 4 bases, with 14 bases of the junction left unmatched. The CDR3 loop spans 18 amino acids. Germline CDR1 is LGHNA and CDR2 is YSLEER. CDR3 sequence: CASSHSIPTGGRPDTQYF. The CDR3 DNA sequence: TGCGCCAGCAGCCACTCAATACCGACAGGGGGGAGGCCAGATACGCAGTATTTT.

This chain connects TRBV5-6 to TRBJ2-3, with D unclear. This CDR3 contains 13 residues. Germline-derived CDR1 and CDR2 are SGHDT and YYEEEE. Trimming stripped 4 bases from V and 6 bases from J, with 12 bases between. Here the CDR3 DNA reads TGTGCCAGCAGCCGTGTTACTGGGGATACGCAGTATTTT. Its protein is CASSRVTGDTQYF.

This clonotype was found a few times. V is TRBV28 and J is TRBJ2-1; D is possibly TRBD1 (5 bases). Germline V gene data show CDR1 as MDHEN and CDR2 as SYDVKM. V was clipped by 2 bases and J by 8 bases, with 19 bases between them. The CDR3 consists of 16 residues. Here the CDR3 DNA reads TGTGCCAGCAGTTTAATCGCAGGGCCGACTCGCCATGAGCAGTTCTTC. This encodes CASSLIAGPTRHEQFF.

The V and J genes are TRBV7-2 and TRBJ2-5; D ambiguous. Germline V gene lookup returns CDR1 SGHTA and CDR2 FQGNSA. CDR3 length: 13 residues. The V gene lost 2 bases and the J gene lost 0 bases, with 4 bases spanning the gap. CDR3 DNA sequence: TGTGCCAGCAGCTTAACTTACCAAGAGACCCAGTACTTC. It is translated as CASSLTYQETQYF.